This TCR beta chain was documented in a study of OX40 agonist ivuxolimab in advanced cancers. Profiled with immunoSEQ multiplex PCR; TCRdb holds only in-frame clones, not every one. The profile covers about 69,000 clones, with about 85% appearing a single time and approximately 6.1% taken by the ten largest. In this sample, this clone turned up a few times. Specimen: CD4+ or CD8+ T cells sorted from blood, collected in a trial of the OX40 agonist ivuxolimab. The origin of this receptor is an adult with an advanced solid tumor such as melanoma, head and neck, liver or kidney cancer.

DNA of the CDR3: TGTGCCAGCAGCTTACAAGGGGGATTCTACGAGCAGTACTTC. Translation gives CASSLQGGFYEQYF. The chain links TRBV7-2 to TRBJ2-7; tentatively, D is TRBD1 (6 bases). Trimming cost V 2 bases and J 3 bases, with 11 bases left between them. The CDR3 covers 14 residues. Germline CDR1 SGHTA, CDR2 FQGNSA.